The T cell receptor beta chain under discussion was sequenced for a study of CD8+ T cells in alopecia areata. TCR sequencing used cDNA made by reverse transcription of extracted RNA. The data were produced by immunoSEQ multiplex PCR, yet TCRdb's version contains in-frame clones alone and is incomplete. The sample records roughly 210,000 clones, approximately 45% being singletons. Specified treatment: oral pan-JAK inhibitor, 5-10 mg twice daily. Lesional scalp punch biopsies and peripheral blood came from alopecia areata patients. V was shortened by 5 bases and J by 4 bases, with 17 bases between the two germline ends. The germline V gene encodes CDR1 MNHNS and CDR2 SASEGT. The CDR3 is 15 residues long.

Sequences were derived from CD4+ T cells sorted from blood, sampled at approximately week 36, from a patient treated with tofacitinib. This chain links TRBV6-1 with TRBJ2-5; D may be TRBD2 (5 bases). This clonotype was obtained from a human donor with alopecia areata. The CDR3, as DNA: TGTGCCAGCAGTCGGAGGACGGGGTGGGGAGAGACCCAGTACTTC. Translation gives CASSRRTGWGETQYF.